Reported below is one T cell receptor (beta chain). Its cognate antigen is unknown. The CDR3 spans 13 residues. From germline, CDR1 is SGHTA and CDR2 FQGNSA. The V end was cut by 1 base, the J end by 13 bases, with 13 bases between. The sample originates from a study of CD8+CD57+ T cells in acquired aplastic anemia. Study at large: Recorded DNA amounts for sorted CD4+ and CD8+ cells had an average of roughly 3.4 ug. Findings and limits, study-wide: Common to patients and controls were about 31 CD8+ CDR3 sequences.

It was genomic DNA that served as the template for profiling TCR beta VDJ and CDR3. Each CDR3 protein gets one entry after TCRdb re-called the reads with MiXCR. The data show 200,000 to 250,000 distinct CDR3 sequences, roughly 55% seen once. What was sequenced was sorted CD4+, CD8+, or CD8+CD57+ T cells (not recorded which) from PBMCs. This clonotype was obtained from a human donor in good health. The V call is TRBV7-2, the J call TRBJ1-4; D is uncertain. Here the CDR3 reads CASSLVAKGGLFF. In nucleotides, the CDR3 is TGTGCCAGCAGCTTAGTAGCTAAGGGTGGACTGTTTTTT.